These T cell receptor beta chains were read from a single sample in a study of T cell responses to AZD1222 COVID-19 vaccine. Only in-frame clones appear in the TCRdb table, and some are missing; sequencing was by immunoSEQ multiplex PCR. The sample holds 90,000 to 150,000 clones, approximately 90% seen once. The sequenced sample was peripheral blood, obtained on day 0 of AZD1222 vaccination. The receptors stem from an adult in good health. Both conserved end residues are part of each CDR3. The order of the fields is D gene, J gene, V gene, clone size, CDR3 protein, CDR3 DNA. The D gene is left open where the match is weak. Rows may omit the clone size; those that give it use once, few, many or a size class.

d_call: -
j_call: TRBJ1-6
v_call: TRBV3-1/TRBV3-2
clone_size: -
cdr3_aa: CASSQGWDGSPLHF
cdr3_nt: TGTGCCAGCAGCCAAGGTTGGGACGGTTCACCCCTCCACTTT

d_call: TRBD2
j_call: TRBJ2-2
v_call: TRBV6-4
clone_size: few
cdr3_aa: CASSPGLASTGELFF
cdr3_nt: TGTGCCAGCTCACCGGGACTAGCGTCCACCGGGGAGCTGTTTTTT

d_call: TRBD1
j_call: TRBJ1-3
v_call: TRBV19
clone_size: -
cdr3_aa: CASTTTGGRLGNTIYF
cdr3_nt: TGTGCCAGTACCACCACAGGGGGGAGGCTCGGAAACACCATATATTTT

d_call: -
j_call: TRBJ2-7
v_call: TRBV12-2
clone_size: -
cdr3_aa: CASRCPGTKREAEQYF
cdr3_nt: TGTGCAAGTCGCTGCCCCGGGACAAAGCGGGAGGCCGAGCAGTACTTC

d_call: TRBD1
j_call: TRBJ1-3
v_call: TRBV7-9
clone_size: -
cdr3_aa: CASSFLRGLTGNTIYF
cdr3_nt: TGTGCCAGCAGCTTCCTCAGGGGGCTTACTGGAAACACCATATATTTT

d_call: TRBD2
j_call: TRBJ2-4
v_call: TRBV5-1
clone_size: -
cdr3_aa: CASSLGLAGGQIAKNIQYF
cdr3_nt: TGCGCCAGCAGCTTGGGACTAGCGGGGGGCCAAATAGCCAAAAACATTCAGTACTTC

d_call: -
j_call: TRBJ1-3
v_call: TRBV5-1
clone_size: -
cdr3_aa: CASSFGSGGDGNTIYF
cdr3_nt: TGCGCCAGCAGCTTCGGGTCTGGGGGAGACGGAAACACCATATATTTT

d_call: -
j_call: TRBJ1-2
v_call: TRBV19
clone_size: -
cdr3_aa: CASTRHGRGHGYTF
cdr3_nt: TGTGCCAGTACTAGACACGGTCGCGGCCATGGCTACACCTTC

d_call: -
j_call: TRBJ2-5
v_call: TRBV6-2/TRBV6-3
clone_size: -
cdr3_aa: CASSSTVNPQETQYF
cdr3_nt: TGTGCCAGCAGTTCGACAGTGAACCCCCAAGAGACCCAGTACTTC

d_call: -
j_call: TRBJ2-7
v_call: TRBV2
clone_size: -
cdr3_aa: CASRRTVSSYEQYF
cdr3_nt: TGTGCCAGCAGGAGGACGGTCAGCTCCTACGAGCAGTACTTC

d_call: TRBD1
j_call: TRBJ1-1
v_call: TRBV28
clone_size: -
cdr3_aa: CASTSLAGQMNTEAFF
cdr3_nt: TGTGCCAGCACTAGCCTTGCGGGACAGATGAACACTGAAGCTTTCTTT

d_call: -
j_call: TRBJ1-6
v_call: TRBV5-6
clone_size: -
cdr3_aa: CASSLRTSLGVLHF
cdr3_nt: TGTGCCAGCAGCTTAAGGACAAGCCTTGGGGTCCTCCACTTT

d_call: -
j_call: TRBJ2-7
v_call: TRBV14
clone_size: -
cdr3_aa: CASSRRATGIGEQYF
cdr3_nt: TGTGCCAGCAGCCGACGGGCTACAGGGATCGGGGAGCAGTACTTC

d_call: TRBD1
j_call: TRBJ1-1
v_call: TRBV28
clone_size: -
cdr3_aa: CASSLGGRGSEAFF
cdr3_nt: TGTGCCAGCAGTTTAGGAGGCAGGGGGTCTGAAGCTTTCTTT

d_call: -
j_call: TRBJ1-2
v_call: TRBV5-1
clone_size: -
cdr3_aa: CASSPTRAGPTLGYGYTF
cdr3_nt: TGCGCCAGCAGCCCCACGAGGGCGGGGCCCACTCTAGGATATGGCTACACCTTC

d_call: -
j_call: TRBJ2-7
v_call: TRBV15
clone_size: -
cdr3_aa: CATSRDPAGTYEQYF
cdr3_nt: TGTGCCACCAGCAGAGATCCGGCAGGAACCTACGAGCAGTACTTC

d_call: -
j_call: TRBJ1-2
v_call: TRBV6-5
clone_size: -
cdr3_aa: CASTPRGSVTF
cdr3_nt: TGTGCCAGCACCCCTCGGGGTTCTGTCACCTTC

d_call: TRBD1
j_call: TRBJ1-1
v_call: TRBV6-5
clone_size: once
cdr3_aa: CASSYQGEGAVAFF
cdr3_nt: TGTGCCAGCAGTTACCAGGGCGAGGGGGCTGTAGCTTTCTTT

d_call: TRBD1
j_call: TRBJ2-7
v_call: TRBV11-3
clone_size: few
cdr3_aa: CASSATGGYEQYF
cdr3_nt: TGTGCCAGCAGCGCCACAGGGGGCTACGAGCAGTACTTC

d_call: -
j_call: TRBJ1-6
v_call: TRBV6-5
clone_size: -
cdr3_aa: CASSYGPNSPLHF
cdr3_nt: TGTGCCAGCAGCTACGGCCCAAATTCACCCCTCCACTTT

d_call: TRBD2
j_call: TRBJ2-1
v_call: TRBV18
clone_size: -
cdr3_aa: CASSRTSGGYNEQFF
cdr3_nt: TGTGCCAGCTCAAGGACTAGCGGGGGGTACAATGAGCAGTTCTTC

d_call: TRBD2
j_call: TRBJ2-2
v_call: TRBV6-4
clone_size: -
cdr3_aa: CASSPGLVPSTGELFF
cdr3_nt: TGTGCCAGCAGTCCGGGACTAGTCCCGTCCACCGGGGAGCTGTTTTTT

d_call: TRBD2
j_call: TRBJ2-7
v_call: TRBV25-1
clone_size: -
cdr3_aa: CASSDGGGYYEQYF
cdr3_nt: TGTGCCAGCAGTGATGGGGGGGGGTACTACGAGCAGTACTTC

d_call: -
j_call: TRBJ1-1
v_call: TRBV18
clone_size: -
cdr3_aa: CASSPSGPPNTEAFF
cdr3_nt: TGTGCCAGCTCACCATCGGGACCTCCGAACACTGAAGCTTTCTTT

d_call: -
j_call: TRBJ1-5
v_call: TRBV10-3
clone_size: -
cdr3_aa: CAISPDNQPQHF
cdr3_nt: TGTGCCATCAGCCCCGACAATCAGCCCCAGCATTTT

d_call: -
j_call: TRBJ2-6
v_call: TRBV19
clone_size: -
cdr3_aa: CASTNTGAGANVLTF
cdr3_nt: TGTGCCAGTACTAATACGGGAGCTGGGGCCAACGTCCTGACTTTC